The 22 T cell receptor beta chains below come from one sample, sequenced in a study of cytomegalovirus exposure and HLA in healthy donors. The study ran its PCR with 60 Vbeta and 13 Jbeta primers. Some clones are missing from TCRdb's copy, which holds only in-frame ones; the method was immunoSEQ multiplex PCR. The table lists about 64,000 clones, around 70% of them singletons. Sequencing was carried out using PBMCs. The receptors were gathered from a male donor in good health and CMV-seropositive.

This chain uses TRBV19 with TRBJ1-1; D is possibly TRBD1 (5 bases). Looked up from germline, CDR1 is LNHDA and CDR2 is SQIVND (reference sequence). Deletions cut 6 bases from V and 5 bases from J, with 19 bases between. The CDR3 sequence is 15 residues long. CDR3 sequence: CASRRGGGEVTEAFF. As DNA, the CDR3 is TGTGCCAGTAGGAGGGGCGGAGGGGAGGTGACTGAAGCTTTCTTT.

This clone turned up a few times. The sample carries other DNA sequences with the same CDR3. CDR3 sequence (DNA): TGTGCCTGGAGTGGACAGGGCAATCAGCCCCAGCATTTT. This gives the protein CAWSGQGNQPQHF. The chain links TRBV30 to TRBJ1-5; D is possibly TRBD1 (6 bases). This CDR3 comprises 13 residues. Germline values: CDR1 GTSNPN, CDR2 SVGIG (reference sequence). Trimming removed 1 base at V and 2 bases at J, with 6 bases between.

This clone has a handful of counts. The V and J genes are TRBV2 and TRBJ2-3; 7 bases map to TRBD2. The CDR3 runs to 16 residues. CDR1 is SNHLY and CDR2 is FYNNEI in the germline V gene. Losses at the gene ends were 6 bases for V and 1 base for J; bases not matched to a gene: 10. In DNA form, the CDR3 reads TGTGCCAGCAGACACACAGGAGCGGGGCGCACAGATACGCAGTATTTT. Protein product: CASRHTGAGRTDTQYF.

DNA of the CDR3: TGTGCCAGCAGTGGCCGACAGGGGGGAACTGAAGCTTTCTTT. Protein product: CASSGRQGGTEAFF. This chain uses TRBV2 with TRBJ1-1; 9 nucleotides align to TRBD1. The ends lost 4 bases at V and 5 bases at J; junction bases unmatched: 5. CDR3 length: 14 amino acids. CDR1 and CDR2 (germline): SNHLY, FYNNEI.

J is TRBJ1-1 and V is TRBV30, with 8 bases aligning to TRBD1. V lost 3 bases to trimming and J lost 1 base; unmatched junction nucleotides: 7. From germline, CDR1 is GTSNPN and CDR2 SVGIG (reference sequence). The CDR3 is 15 residues long. The CDR3 DNA is TGTGCCTGGAGCGCTTACGGGACAGGGAACACTGAAGCTTTCTTT. This translates into CAWSAYGTGNTEAFF.

The table lists this clone with a few counts. The chain carries TRBV19 and TRBJ2-5; 12 bases map to TRBD2. TRBJ2-7 matches the DNA end more closely, so the J call is doubtful. Germline CDR1 and CDR2: LNHDA and SQIVND (reference sequence). The CDR3 is made up of 16 amino acids. For the CDR3, the DNA is TGTGCCAGTAGTTACCTGTTGACTAGCGGGAGCGGCGAGCAGTACTTC. This encodes CASSYLLTSGSGEQYF.

This clone has a handful of counts. J is TRBJ2-5 and V is TRBV29-1, with D possibly TRBD2 on 5 matching bases. V shed 2 bases and J shed 2 bases, with 9 bases lying between them. Germline V gives CDR1 SQVTM, CDR2 ANQGSEA. The CDR3 is 13 amino acids. In nucleotides, the CDR3 is TGCAGCGTTGAAACTAGACCTCAAGAGACCCAGTACTTC. Translating it yields CSVETRPQETQYF.

The rearrangement uses TRBV19 and TRBJ1-4, with D maybe TRBD1 (6 bases). CDR1 and CDR2 (germline): LNHDA, SQIVND (reference sequence). Trimming took off 2 bases at V and 8 bases at J, with 15 bases between the two ends. There are 15 residues in the CDR3. The CDR3 sequence is CASSIIAGVEEKLFF. As DNA, the CDR3 is TGTGCCAGTAGTATAATCGCAGGGGTTGAAGAAAAACTGTTTTTT.

The rearrangement uses TRBV19 and TRBJ2-7, with 10 bases that match TRBD2. The V gene end was trimmed by 5 bases and the J gene end by 6 bases; junction bases not matched to a gene: 10. This CDR3 is 15 amino acids long. Germline lookup yields CDR1 LNHDA and CDR2 SQIVND (reference sequence). Here the CDR3 DNA reads TGTGCCAGTAGTTTTGCGGGACTAGCGTCGGGCGAGCAGTACTTC. It translates to CASSFAGLASGEQYF.

The chain combines TRBV29-1 with TRBJ2-3; 7 bases fit TRBD2. Germline V gene sequence: CDR1 SQVTM, CDR2 ANQGSEA. The CDR3 sequence is 15 residues long. Trimming took 1 base from V and 0 from J; bases not matched to a gene: 4. CDR3 bases: TGCAGCGTTGAAGGGCGGGGGACGAGCACAGATACGCAGTATTTT. Its protein product is CSVEGRGTSTDTQYF.

On this clone: A read error may account for a junction end that differs from germline. The chain uses TRBV7-9 and TRBJ2-7; 8 bases fit TRBD2. CDR1 is SEHNR, CDR2 FQNEAQ, per germline (reference sequence). This CDR3 comprises 17 residues. The CDR3, as DNA: TGTTCCAGCAGCCTCGGGGGGGGACAACTAAGCTCCTACGAGCAGTACTTC. This encodes CSSSLGGGQLSSYEQYF.

This clone appeared a few times. The V gene is TRBV15, the J gene TRBJ1-4; D remains unclear. CDR1 and CDR2 from the germline V gene are LNHNV and YYDKDF (reference sequence). V lost 1 base and J lost 8, with 8 bases in between. The length of the CDR3 is 13 residues. CDR3 loop: CATSRVHSEKLFF. In DNA form, the CDR3 reads TGTGCCACCAGCAGAGTGCACAGCGAAAAACTGTTTTTT.

The chain couples TRBV30 to TRBJ2-3; weak D call: TRBD2 (5 bases). The CDR3 contains 11 residues. Germline CDR1 is GTSNPN and CDR2 is SVGIG (reference sequence). Deletions cut 5 bases from V and 5 bases from J, with 8 bases between. For the CDR3, the DNA is TGTGCCTGGGCACTAGGAGATACGCAGTATTTT. Residues: CAWALGDTQYF.

The V and J genes are TRBV6-5 and TRBJ2-7, with 12 bases fitting TRBD2. The germline CDR1 and CDR2 sequences are MNHEY and SVGAGI. This CDR3 contains 15 residues. J lost 2 bases, V lost 6 bases, and 5 bases had no gene match. CDR3 residues: CASRPLAGGPYEQYF. As DNA, the CDR3 is TGTGCCAGCAGACCGCTAGCGGGAGGGCCCTACGAGCAGTACTTC.

The V and J genes are TRBV19 and TRBJ2-1; D possibly corresponds to TRBD1 (5 bases). The CDR3 runs to 16 residues. Germline V gives CDR1 LNHDA, CDR2 SQIVND (reference sequence). The V gene lost 3 bases and the J gene lost 5 bases, with 17 bases spanning the gap. CDR3 nucleotides: TGTGCCAGTAGTATCCAGGGTTGGGGCAAGGACAATGAGCAGTTCTTC. Protein sequence: CASSIQGWGKDNEQFF.

The chain uses TRBV29-1 and TRBJ2-5, with a tentative D call TRBD1 (6 bases). The CDR3 loop spans 13 amino acids. Germline-derived CDR1 and CDR2 are SQVTM and ANQGSEA. Between the trimmed V and J ends, which lost 4 bases and 5 bases, there was a span of 14 bases. Written as DNA, the CDR3 is TGCAGCGTTGTGGCCCAAACAGGGGAGACCCAGTACTTC. This codes for CSVVAQTGETQYF.

This clone was detected a few times. The rearrangement links TRBV4-1 to TRBJ2-1, with D tentatively TRBD2 (5 bases). The CDR3 is 17 amino acids. The ends were cut back, 4 bases at V and 6 bases at J, with 22 bases in the middle. Germline lookup yields CDR1 MGHRA and CDR2 YSYEKL. The CDR3 loop is CASSPPLSVIVGNEQFF. In DNA, the CDR3 is TGCGCCAGCAGCCCCCCTCTTAGCGTGATAGTGGGCAATGAGCAGTTCTTC.

The rearrangement links TRBV2 to TRBJ2-3, with TRBD2 matching over 9 bases. This CDR3 has 16 residues. Germline V gene sequence: CDR1 SNHLY, CDR2 FYNNEI. With 0 bases clipped from V and 8 bases from J, the junction kept 9 bases outside the gene matches. In DNA, the CDR3 is TGTGCCAGCAGTGAAGCGCATAGCGGGAGAGGGGCTACGCAGTATTTT. It codes for CASSEAHSGRGATQYF. The whole variable domain, remainder taken from reference TRBV2 and TRBJ2-3, is EPEVTQTPSHQVTQMGQEVILRCVPISNHLYFYWYRQILGQKVEFLVSFYNNEISEKSEIFDDQFSVERPDGSNFTLKIRSTKLEDSAMYFCASSEAHSGRGATQYFGPGTRLTVL.

This clone was recorded a few times. This chain connects TRBV7-2 to TRBJ2-3; D not certain. V lost 5 bases and J 3 bases, leaving 3 bases between the germline ends. From germline, CDR1 is SGHTA and CDR2 FQGNSA. The CDR3 has 11 residues. The CDR3 region has the DNA TGTGCCAGCAGCCTTACAGATACGCAGTATTTT. Translated, it gives CASSLTDTQYF.

The chain carries TRBV5-1 and TRBJ2-3; TRBD2 matches 8 bases. Germline values: CDR1 SGHRS, CDR2 YFSETQ. V lost 6 bases to trimming and J lost 4 bases; unmatched junction nucleotides: 7. The CDR3 has 14 amino acids. The DNA of the CDR3 is TGCGCCAGCACAGCGGGAGCAAGTGCAGATACGCAGTATTTT. Its translation is CASTAGASADTQYF.

The chain recombines TRBV2 with TRBJ2-7, with 8 nucleotides matching TRBD2. Germline V CDR1 and CDR2: SNHLY, FYNNEI. J lost 7 bases, V lost 9 bases, and 14 bases had no gene match. This CDR3 is 14 amino acids long. The CDR3 DNA reads as TGTGCCAGTAGAATGGCTAGCGGGCCCCTTGAGCAGTACTTC. It translates to CASRMASGPLEQYF.

This clone was counted between two and nine times. V is TRBV2 and J is TRBJ2-7; TRBD2 agrees at 12 bases. With V trimmed by 6 bases and J by 0 bases, 6 bases remained unmatched. The CDR3 covers 16 residues. Germline CDR1 reads SNHLY; CDR2 reads FYNNEI. As DNA, the CDR3 is TGTGCCAGCAGGGCAGGACTAGCGGGGTTCTCCTACGAGCAGTACTTC. Translated, it gives CASRAGLAGFSYEQYF. The whole variable domain, filled in from reference TRBV2 and TRBJ2-7, reads EPEVTQTPSHQVTQMGQEVILRCVPISNHLYFYWYRQILGQKVEFLVSFYNNEISEKSEIFDDQFSVERPDGSNFTLKIRSTKLEDSAMYFCASRAGLAGFSYEQYFGPGTRLTVT.